This record looks at one T cell receptor (beta chain) sequence and its context. The source of the sample is a study of OX40 agonist ivuxolimab in advanced cancers. The V and J ends lost 3 bases and 4 bases, in that order; junction bases with no gene match: 7. This CDR3 region has 17 residues. Germline V gene sequence: CDR1 LNHDA, CDR2 SQIVND (reference sequence). Repertoires were generated with immunoSEQ multiplex PCR, while TCRdb's copy carries only in-frame clones and drops some. The sample includes just under 85,000 clones, about 88% of them seen just once. The sequence was collected from an adult with an advanced solid tumor such as melanoma, head and neck, liver or kidney cancer. The chain links TRBV19 to TRBJ2-1, with 12 bases fitting TRBD2. Sequencing was performed on CD4+ or CD8+ T cells sorted from blood, taken in a trial of the OX40 agonist ivuxolimab. The CDR3 region is CASSIPSGGASYNEQFF. DNA for the CDR3: TGTGCCAGTAGTATCCCTAGCGGGGGGGCCTCATACAATGAGCAGTTCTTC.